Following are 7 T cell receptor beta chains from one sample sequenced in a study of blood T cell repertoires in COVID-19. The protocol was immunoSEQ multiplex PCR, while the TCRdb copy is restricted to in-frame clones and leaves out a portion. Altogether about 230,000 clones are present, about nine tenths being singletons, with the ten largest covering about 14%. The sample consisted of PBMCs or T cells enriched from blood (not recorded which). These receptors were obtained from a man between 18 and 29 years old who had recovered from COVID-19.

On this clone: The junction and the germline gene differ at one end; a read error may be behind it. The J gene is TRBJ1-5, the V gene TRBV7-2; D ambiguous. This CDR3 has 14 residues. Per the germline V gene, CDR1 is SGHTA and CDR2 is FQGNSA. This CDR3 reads CASSFYGSGQPQHF. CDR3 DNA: TGTGCCAGTAGCTTTTACGGATCGGGTCAGCCCCAGCATTTT.

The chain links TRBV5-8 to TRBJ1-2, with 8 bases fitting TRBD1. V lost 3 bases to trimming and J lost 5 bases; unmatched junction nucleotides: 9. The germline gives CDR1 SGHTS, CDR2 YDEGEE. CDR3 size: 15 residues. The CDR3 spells CASSSRQGYLYGYTF. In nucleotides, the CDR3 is TGTGCCAGCAGCTCTCGACAGGGGTACCTATATGGCTACACCTTC.

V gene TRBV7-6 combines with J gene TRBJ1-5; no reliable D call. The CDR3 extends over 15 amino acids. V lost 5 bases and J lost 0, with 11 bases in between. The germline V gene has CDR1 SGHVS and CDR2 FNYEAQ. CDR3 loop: CASSDSSPSNQPQHF. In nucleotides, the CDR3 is TGTGCCAGCAGCGACTCCTCTCCTAGCAATCAGCCCCAGCATTTT.

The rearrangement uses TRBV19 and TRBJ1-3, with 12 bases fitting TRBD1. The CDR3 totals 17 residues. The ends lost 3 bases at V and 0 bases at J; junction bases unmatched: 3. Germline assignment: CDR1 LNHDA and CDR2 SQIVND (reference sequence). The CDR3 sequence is CASSMGQGANSGNTIYF. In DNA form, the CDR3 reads TGTGCCAGTAGTATGGGACAGGGGGCTAACTCTGGAAACACCATATATTTT.

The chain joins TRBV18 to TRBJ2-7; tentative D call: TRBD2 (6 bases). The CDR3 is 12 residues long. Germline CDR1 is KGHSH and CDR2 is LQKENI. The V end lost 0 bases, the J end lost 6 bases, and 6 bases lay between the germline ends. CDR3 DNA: TGTGCCAGCTCACCACCGGGGGGCGAGCAGTACTTC. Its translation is CASSPPGGEQYF.

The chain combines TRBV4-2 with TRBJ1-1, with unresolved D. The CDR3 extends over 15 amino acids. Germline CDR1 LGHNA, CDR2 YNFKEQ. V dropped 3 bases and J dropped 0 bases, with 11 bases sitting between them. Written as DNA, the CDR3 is TGTGCCAGCAGCCAGTACACACTATTGAACACTGAAGCTTTCTTT. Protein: CASSQYTLLNTEAFF.

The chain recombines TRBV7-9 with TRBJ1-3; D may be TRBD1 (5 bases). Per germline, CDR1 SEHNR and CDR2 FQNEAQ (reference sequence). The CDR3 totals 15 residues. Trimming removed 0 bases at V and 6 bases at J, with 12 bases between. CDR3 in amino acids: CASSLAEEGKNTIYF. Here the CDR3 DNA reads TGTGCCAGCAGCTTAGCCGAGGAGGGGAAAAACACCATATATTTT.